This record looks at one T cell receptor beta chain sequence and its context. The antigen is undetermined. The sample belongs to a study of T cell responses to AZD1222 COVID-19 vaccine. The data were produced by immunoSEQ multiplex PCR, yet TCRdb's version contains in-frame clones alone and is incomplete. The data contain tens of thousands of clones, around nine tenths of them singletons. The V and J ends lost 5 bases and 9 bases respectively, with 11 bases between them. Germline V CDR1 and CDR2: MDHEN, SYDVKM. The CDR3 covers 12 residues. Study results and caveats: Nearly half of unique spike-specific TCRs reportedly avoided B.1.351 and B.1.1.7 mutated regions. Among AZD1222 vaccinees, only five to seven were seropositive at baseline.

The sample here was peripheral blood, taken on day 0 of MenACWY control vaccination. V and J are TRBV28 and TRBJ1-3; no clear D. This TCR was recovered from an adult in good health. The CDR3 bases are TGTGCCAGCAGTGCCGCGTGGGGCACCATATATTTT. It codes for CASSAAWGTIYF. The full variable domain, with the rest looked up from reference TRBV28 and TRBJ1-3, is DVKVTQSSRYLVKRTGEKVFLECVQDMDHENMFWYRQDPGLGLRLIYFSYDVKMKEKGDIPEGYSVSREKKERFSLILESASTNQTSMYLCASSAAWGTIYFGEGSWLTVV.